Included here is one T cell receptor beta chain sequence, with context. Treatment specified: about 20 received Ad26.COV2.S at low or high dose, single or two shots; 5 received placebo; per-sample allocation not given. Repertoires come from day 63 after the first vaccine or placebo injection. Germline V CDR1 and CDR2: GTSNPN, SVGIG (reference sequence). Trimming left V 4 bases short and J 3 bases short, with 18 bases between. This CDR3 has 15 amino acids. Produced via immunoSEQ multiplex PCR; TCRdb's table is partial and in-frame only. The profile covers approximately 500,000 clones, with approximately 88% appearing a single time and 9.5% to 15% taken by the ten largest. This entry belongs to a study of Ad26.COV2.S vaccination and SARS-CoV-2 variants.

V usage is TRBV30 and J usage is TRBJ1-2; the D gene is possibly TRBD1 (5 bases). This material consisted of peripheral blood, taken in a trial of Ad26.COV2.S vaccine versus placebo. The clonotype originates from a person between 18 and 59 years old who received the Ad26.COV2.S COVID-19 vaccine or a placebo. CDR3 sequence (DNA): TGTGCCTGGAAGGGGCTGGGACTCGGTGACTATGGCTACACCTTC. Translation: CAWKGLGLGDYGYTF.